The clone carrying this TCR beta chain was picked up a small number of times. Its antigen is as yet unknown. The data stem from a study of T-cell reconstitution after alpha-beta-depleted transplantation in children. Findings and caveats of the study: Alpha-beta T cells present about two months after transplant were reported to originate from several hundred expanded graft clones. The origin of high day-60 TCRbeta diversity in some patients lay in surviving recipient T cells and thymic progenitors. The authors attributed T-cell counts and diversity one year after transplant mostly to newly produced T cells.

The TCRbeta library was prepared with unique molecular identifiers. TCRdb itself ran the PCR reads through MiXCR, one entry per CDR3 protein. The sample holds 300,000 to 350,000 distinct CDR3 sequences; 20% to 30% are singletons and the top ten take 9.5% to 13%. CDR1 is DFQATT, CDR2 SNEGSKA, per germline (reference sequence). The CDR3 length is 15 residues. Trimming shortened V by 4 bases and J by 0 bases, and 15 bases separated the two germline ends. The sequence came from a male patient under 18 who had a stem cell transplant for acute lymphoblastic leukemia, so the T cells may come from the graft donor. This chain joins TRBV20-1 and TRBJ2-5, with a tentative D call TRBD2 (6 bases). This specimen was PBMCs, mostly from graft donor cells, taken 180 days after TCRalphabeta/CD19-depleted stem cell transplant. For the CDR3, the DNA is TGCAGTGCTATACCCGGGACTCTGTACCAAGAGACCCAGTACTTC. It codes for CSAIPGTLYQETQYF.